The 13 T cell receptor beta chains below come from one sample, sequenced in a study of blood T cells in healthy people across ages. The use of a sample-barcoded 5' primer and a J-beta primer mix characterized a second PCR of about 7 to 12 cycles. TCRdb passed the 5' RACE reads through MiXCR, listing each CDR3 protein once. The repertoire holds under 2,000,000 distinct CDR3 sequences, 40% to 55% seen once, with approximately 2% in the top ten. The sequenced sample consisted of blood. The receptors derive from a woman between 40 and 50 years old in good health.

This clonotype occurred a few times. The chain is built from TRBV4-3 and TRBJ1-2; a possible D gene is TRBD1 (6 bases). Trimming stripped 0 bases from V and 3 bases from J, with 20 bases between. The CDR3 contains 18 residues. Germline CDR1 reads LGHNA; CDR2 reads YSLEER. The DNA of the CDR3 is TGCGCCAGCAGCCAAGACACAGGGTCCCAGGGAAGATACTATGGCTACACCTTC. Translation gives CASSQDTGSQGRYYGYTF.

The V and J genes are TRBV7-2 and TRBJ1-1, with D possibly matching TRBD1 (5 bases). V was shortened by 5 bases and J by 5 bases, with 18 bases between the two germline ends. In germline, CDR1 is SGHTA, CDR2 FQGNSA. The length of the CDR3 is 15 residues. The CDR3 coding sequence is TGTGCCAGCAGCCAGGGCCCCCAGGAGTGGACTGAAGCTTTCTTT. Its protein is CASSQGPQEWTEAFF.

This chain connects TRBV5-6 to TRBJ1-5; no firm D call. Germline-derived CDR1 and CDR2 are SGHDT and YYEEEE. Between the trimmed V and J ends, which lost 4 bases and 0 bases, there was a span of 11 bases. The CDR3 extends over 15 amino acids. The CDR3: CASSQTINSNQPQHF. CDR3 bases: TGTGCCAGCAGCCAAACAATTAATAGCAATCAGCCCCAGCATTTT.

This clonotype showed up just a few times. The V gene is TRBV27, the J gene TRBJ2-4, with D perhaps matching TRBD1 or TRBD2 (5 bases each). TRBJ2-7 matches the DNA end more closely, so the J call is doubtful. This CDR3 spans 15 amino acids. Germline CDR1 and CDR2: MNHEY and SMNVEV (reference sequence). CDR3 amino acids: CASSFRGAGGYEQYF. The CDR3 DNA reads TGTGCCAGCAGTTTCAGAGGGGCAGGCGGATACGAGCAGTACTTC.

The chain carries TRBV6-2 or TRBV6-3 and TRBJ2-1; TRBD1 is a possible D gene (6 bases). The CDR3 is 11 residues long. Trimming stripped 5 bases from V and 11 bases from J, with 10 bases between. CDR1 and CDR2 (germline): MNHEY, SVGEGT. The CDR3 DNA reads TGTGCCAGCAGTCAGGGGTCCCAGCAGTTCTTC. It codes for CASSQGSQQFF.

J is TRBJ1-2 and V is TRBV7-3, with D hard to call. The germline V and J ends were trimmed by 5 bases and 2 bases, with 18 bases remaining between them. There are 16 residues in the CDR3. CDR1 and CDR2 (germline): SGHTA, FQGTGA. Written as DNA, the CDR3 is TGTGCCAGCAGCCTCGGACGGAACAGCGGGAACTATGGCTACACCTTC. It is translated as CASSLGRNSGNYGYTF.

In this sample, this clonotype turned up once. CDR3 amino acids: CASSPTYPYVLTF. CDR3 bases: TGTGCCAGCAGTCCCACCTACCCCTACGTCCTGACTTTC. The chain recombines TRBV27 with TRBJ2-6, with no clear D. In germline, CDR1 is MNHEY, CDR2 SMNVEV (reference sequence). V was clipped by 5 bases and J by 11 bases, with 13 bases between them. The CDR3 length is 13 residues.

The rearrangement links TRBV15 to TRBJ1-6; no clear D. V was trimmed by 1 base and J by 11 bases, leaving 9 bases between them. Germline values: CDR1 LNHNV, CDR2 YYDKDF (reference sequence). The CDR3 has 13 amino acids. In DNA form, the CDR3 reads TGTGCCACCAGCAGAGCCGACCGAACACCCCTCCACTTT. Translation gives CATSRADRTPLHF.

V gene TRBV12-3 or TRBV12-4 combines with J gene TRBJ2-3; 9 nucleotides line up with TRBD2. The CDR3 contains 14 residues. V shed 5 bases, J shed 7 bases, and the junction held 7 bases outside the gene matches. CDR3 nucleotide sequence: TGTGCCAGCAGTCGCCTAGCGGGACCGTATACGCAGTATTTT. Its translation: CASSRLAGPYTQYF.

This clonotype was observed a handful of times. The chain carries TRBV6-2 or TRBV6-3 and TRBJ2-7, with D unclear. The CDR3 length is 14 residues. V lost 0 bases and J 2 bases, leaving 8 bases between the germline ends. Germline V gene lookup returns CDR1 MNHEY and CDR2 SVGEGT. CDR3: CASSYSPPTYEQYF. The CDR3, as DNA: TGTGCCAGCAGTTACTCTCCCCCGACCTACGAGCAGTACTTC.

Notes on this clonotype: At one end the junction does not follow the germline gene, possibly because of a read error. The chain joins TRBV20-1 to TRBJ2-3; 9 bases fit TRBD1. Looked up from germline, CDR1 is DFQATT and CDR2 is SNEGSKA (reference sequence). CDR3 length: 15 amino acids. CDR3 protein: CSARDRDRVSDTQYF. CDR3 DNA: TGCAGTGCCAGAGACCGGGACAGGGTTTCAGATACGCAGTATTTT.

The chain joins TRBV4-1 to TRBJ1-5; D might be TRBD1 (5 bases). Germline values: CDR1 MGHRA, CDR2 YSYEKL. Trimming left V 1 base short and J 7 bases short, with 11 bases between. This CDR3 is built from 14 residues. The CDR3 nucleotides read TGCGCCAGCAGCCAAGCAGGGCTTGGCCAGCCCCAGCATTTT. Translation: CASSQAGLGQPQHF.

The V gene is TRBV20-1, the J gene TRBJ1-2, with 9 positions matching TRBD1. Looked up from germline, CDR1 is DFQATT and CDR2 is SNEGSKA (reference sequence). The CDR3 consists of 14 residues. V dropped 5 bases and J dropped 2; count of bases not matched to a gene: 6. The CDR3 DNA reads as TGCAGTGCTCCCGGGACAGGGTCGAACTATGGCTACACCTTC. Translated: CSAPGTGSNYGYTF.